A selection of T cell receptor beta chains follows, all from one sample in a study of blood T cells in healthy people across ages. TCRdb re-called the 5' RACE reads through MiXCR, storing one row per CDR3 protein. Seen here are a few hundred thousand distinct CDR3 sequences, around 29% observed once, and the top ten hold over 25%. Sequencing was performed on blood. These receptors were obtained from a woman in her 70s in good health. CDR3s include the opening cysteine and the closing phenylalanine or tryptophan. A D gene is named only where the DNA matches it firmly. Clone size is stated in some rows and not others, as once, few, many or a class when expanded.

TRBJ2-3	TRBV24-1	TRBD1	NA	TGTGCCACCGGTGACAGGGTCAGGTCAGATACGCAGTATTTT	CATGDRVRSDTQYF
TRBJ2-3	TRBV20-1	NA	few	TGCAGTGCTAGTCCCCCCTACGCAGATACGCAGTATTTT	CSASPPYADTQYF
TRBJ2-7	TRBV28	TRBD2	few	TGTGCCAGCAGTGAGGGGCTAGCGGGGAGGAGGTTCCTCTACGAGCAGTACTTC	CASSEGLAGRRFLYEQYF
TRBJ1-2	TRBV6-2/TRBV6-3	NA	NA	TGTGCCAGCAGTTACCGGTCTTGGGATGGCTACACCTTC	CASSYRSWDGYTF
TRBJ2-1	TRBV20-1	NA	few	TGCAGTGCTAGACCCCCGGGTCGTGGATCCTACAATGAGCAGTTCTTC	CSARPPGRGSYNEQFF
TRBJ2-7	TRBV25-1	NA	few	TGTGCCAGCAGTGGTTGGATCCCGGGACGGTCGAACGAGCAGTACTTC	CASSGWIPGRSNEQYF
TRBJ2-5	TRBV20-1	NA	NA	TGCAGTGCTAGCGGGTCTGGGCAGAGAAGATGGGAGACCCAGTACTTC	CSASGSGQRRWETQYF
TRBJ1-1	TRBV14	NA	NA	TGTGCCAGCAGCCAAAGCTTCCAGGCTTTCTTT	CASSQSFQAFF
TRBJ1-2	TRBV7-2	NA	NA	TGTGCCAGCAGTCCTGCCGGGACAAGTGGCAGCTATGGCTACACCTTC	CASSPAGTSGSYGYTF
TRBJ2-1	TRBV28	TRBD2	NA	TGTGCCAGCAGACAATATATAGCGGGCTTTTACAATGAGCAGTTCTTC	CASRQYIAGFYNEQFF
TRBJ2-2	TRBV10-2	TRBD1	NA	TGCGCCAGCAGTGGGACAGGAAAAACCGGGGAGCTGTTTTTT	CASSGTGKTGELFF
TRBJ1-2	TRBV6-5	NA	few	TGTGCCAGCGGACCCGGAAGGGGTTATGGCTACACCTTC	CASGPGRGYGYTF
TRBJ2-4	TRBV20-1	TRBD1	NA	TGCAGTGCCCAGAGGACAGGGTACCCAAACATTCAGTACTTC	CSAQRTGYPNIQYF
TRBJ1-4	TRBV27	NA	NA	TGTGCCAGCAGTTTATCGGCACAGGGCGGAGGTGAAAAACTGTTTTTT	CASSLSAQGGGEKLFF
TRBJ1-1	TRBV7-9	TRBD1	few	TGTGCCAGCAGCCCCCAGGGGGGTATGGCGGGCACTGAAGCTTTCTTT	CASSPQGGMAGTEAFF
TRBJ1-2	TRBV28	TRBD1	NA	TGTGCCAGCACCGCACCCCAGCAGGGGGACTATGGCTACACCTTC	CASTAPQQGDYGYTF
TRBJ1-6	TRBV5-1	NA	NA	TGCGCCAGCAGCTCAGCCCCGACAGGAGGAGATTCACCCCTCCACTTT	CASSSAPTGGDSPLHF
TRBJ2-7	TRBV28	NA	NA	TGTGCCAGCGGACCGTTGGGACTCGTTTACGAGCAGTACTTC	CASGPLGLVYEQYF
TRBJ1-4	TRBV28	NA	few	TGTGCCAGCAGTTTATTTGGGGACCATGAAAAACTGTTTTTT	CASSLFGDHEKLFF
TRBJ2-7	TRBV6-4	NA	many	TGTGCCAGCAGTGTGGATTCCGGGTCGGGTCGAATGCAGTACTTC	CASSVDSGSGRMQYF
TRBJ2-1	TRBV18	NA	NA	TGTGCCAGCTCACCAACACAGGGCGATGAGCAGTTCTTC	CASSPTQGDEQFF
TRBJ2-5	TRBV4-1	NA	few	TGCGCCAGCAGCCAAGATTCTTACACGGAGACCCAGTACTTC	CASSQDSYTETQYF
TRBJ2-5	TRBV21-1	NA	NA	TGTGCCAGCAGAGCGTACAGGGAGGAGTACCGGCAAGAGACCCAGTACTTC	CASRAYREEYRQETQYF
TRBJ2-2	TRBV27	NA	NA	TGTGCCAGCAGTTTAATTACGGCCGGGGAGCTGTTTTTT	CASSLITAGELFF
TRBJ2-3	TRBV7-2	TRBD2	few	TGTGCCAGCAGCTTTTCGGCGCTAGCGGGATCATATACGCAGTATTTT	CASSFSALAGSYTQYF
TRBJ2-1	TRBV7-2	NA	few	TGTGCCAGCAGCTTAGCGGCCAACCCCTACAATGAGCAGTTCTTC	CASSLAANPYNEQFF
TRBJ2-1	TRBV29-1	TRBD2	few	TGCAGCGTTGTGTACGGGGGGGCTAGCGGGAGGTACGTTGAGCAGTTCTTC	CSVVYGGASGRYVEQFF
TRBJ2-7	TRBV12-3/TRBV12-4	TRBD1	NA	TGTGCCAGCAGTTTTCTTTCGGGACAGGGCACCTACGAGCAGTACTTC	CASSFLSGQGTYEQYF
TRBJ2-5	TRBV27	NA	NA	TGTGCCAGCAGTCGTCAGGGTGGAAGGGGGAGTCAAGAGACCCAGTACTTC	CASSRQGGRGSQETQYF
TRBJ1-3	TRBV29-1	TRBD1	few	TGCAGCGTTGTTCCCCCGACAGGGATGGGAAACACCATATATTTT	CSVVPPTGMGNTIYF
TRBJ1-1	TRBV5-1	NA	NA	TGCGCCAGCCCCCGATCCAGGCAGGAAGCTTTCTTT	CASPRSRQEAFF
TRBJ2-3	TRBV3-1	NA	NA	TGTGCCAGCAGCCAAAAAATGCAGTGGGGGAGCACAGATACGCAGTATTTT	CASSQKMQWGSTDTQYF
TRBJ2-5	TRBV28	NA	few	TGTGCCAGCAGCTCGCCCCGGGACTTCCCCGAGACCCAGTACTTC	CASSSPRDFPETQYF
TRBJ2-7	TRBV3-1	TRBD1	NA	TGTGCCAGCACCCGGACAGGGAACTCCTACGAGCAGTACTTC	CASTRTGNSYEQYF
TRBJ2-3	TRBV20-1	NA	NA	TGCAGTGCTAGACAGGCCAACACAGATACGCAGTATTTT	CSARQANTDTQYF
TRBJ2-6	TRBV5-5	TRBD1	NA	TGTGCCAGCAGCTTAGCCACAGGGGGCGCTGGGGCCAACGTCCTGACTTTC	CASSLATGGAGANVLTF
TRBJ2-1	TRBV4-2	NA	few	TGTGCCAGCAGCCAAGGTGTGGGCCCCTCAGAGCAGTTCTTC	CASSQGVGPSEQFF
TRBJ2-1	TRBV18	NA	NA	TGTGCCAGCTCACCTGGGGGTATGCTAAACAATGAGCAGTTCTTC	CASSPGGMLNNEQFF
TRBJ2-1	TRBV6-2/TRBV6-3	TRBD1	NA	TGTGCCAGTGCCGGGACAGGGGATTGGGATGAGCAGTTCTTC	CASAGTGDWDEQFF
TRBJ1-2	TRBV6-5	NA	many	TGTGCCAGCAGCATAGCTGGACGGAGCTATGGCTACACCTTC	CASSIAGRSYGYTF
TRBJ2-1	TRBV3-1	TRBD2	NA	TGTGCCAGCAGCCAATTAGCGGGGGGTGCCTTCAATGAGCAGTTCTTC	CASSQLAGGAFNEQFF